These 32 T cell receptor beta chains share one sample of origin, sequenced in a study of blood T cell repertoires in COVID-19. Generated by immunoSEQ multiplex PCR, the TCRdb table keeps only in-frame clones and is missing some. This sample carries 350,000 to 450,000 clones, roughly 90% of them seen once, and the ten largest clones take roughly 1.2%. The sequencing sample was made of peripheral blood. These receptors were taken from a man aged 35 to 55 with acute or convalescent COVID-19.

By share, this clone counts as medium-sized. V usage is TRBV5-1 and J usage is TRBJ2-7, with 9 bases that match TRBD1. CDR3 length: 15 residues. Germline V gene data show CDR1 as SGHRS and CDR2 as YFSETQ. Trimming at V came to 0 bases and at J to 2 bases, leaving 3 bases not matched to a gene. CDR3 nucleotides: TGCGCCAGCAGCTTGGGGACAGGGGTTACCTACGAGCAGTACTTC. As protein: CASSLGTGVTYEQYF.

The chain recombines TRBV19 with TRBJ1-6, with a possible D match to TRBD1 (5 bases). The length of the CDR3 is 13 residues. V lost 3 bases to trimming and J lost 8 bases, with 8 bases between them. Germline V CDR1 and CDR2: LNHDA, SQIVND (reference sequence). DNA for the CDR3: TGTGCCAGTAGTATCGGGGGGGATTCACCCCTCCACTTT. This gives the protein CASSIGGDSPLHF.

The rearrangement links TRBV3-1 (or the pseudogene TRBV3-2) to TRBJ2-3, with TRBD2 matching 8 bases. Trimming removed 2 bases from V and 4 bases from J; junction bases left unmatched: 8. The germline gives CDR1 LGHDT, CDR2 YNNKEL (reference sequence). The CDR3 contains 16 residues. CDR3 in DNA: TGTGCCAGCAGCCAACTTGCGGGGGGAGAAGCAGATACGCAGTATTTT. Protein: CASSQLAGGEADTQYF.

This rearrangement joins TRBV7-2 to TRBJ2-3; 15 nucleotides line up with TRBD2. The germline CDR1 and CDR2 sequences are SGHTA and FQGNSA. This CDR3 region has 16 residues. Trimming at V came to 1 base and at J to 4 bases, leaving 0 bases not matched to a gene. The CDR3 DNA reads TGTGCCAGCAGCTTAGGGACTAGCGGGAGGGCAGATACGCAGTATTTT. This gives the protein CASSLGTSGRADTQYF.

This rearrangement joins TRBV19 to TRBJ2-1; TRBD2 agrees at 8 bases. CDR3 size: 14 residues. Trimming cost V 5 bases and J 8 bases; bases outside gene matches: 8. Germline V gene data show CDR1 as LNHDA and CDR2 as SQIVND (reference sequence). CDR3 protein: CASSARSGTYEQFF. The CDR3 nucleotides read TGTGCCAGTAGTGCTCGTAGCGGGACCTATGAGCAGTTCTTC.

The rearrangement links TRBV19 to TRBJ2-7, with 7 bases identical to TRBD1. Looked up from germline, CDR1 is LNHDA and CDR2 is SQIVND (reference sequence). The CDR3 has 15 amino acids. V was clipped by 7 bases and J by 6 bases; unmatched bases: 15. The CDR3 sequence is CASKDSGTVGFEQYF. For the CDR3, the DNA is TGTGCCAGTAAAGATTCCGGGACAGTGGGCTTCGAGCAGTACTTC.

This sequence joins TRBV11-2 and TRBJ2-5; D might be TRBD2 (5 bases). The ends were cut back, 1 base at V and 0 bases at J, with 12 bases in the middle. The CDR3 has 16 residues. Germline V gene sequence: CDR1 SGHAT, CDR2 FQNNGV. The CDR3 here is CASSLVPSGDQETQYF. The CDR3 coding sequence is TGTGCCAGCAGCTTAGTGCCCAGCGGCGACCAAGAGACCCAGTACTTC.

V and J are TRBV7-2 and TRBJ1-6; 8 nucleotides align to TRBD1. The ends lost 5 bases at V and 7 bases at J; junction bases unmatched: 7. The CDR3 is made up of 15 amino acids. CDR1 SGHTA and CDR2 FQGNSA come from the germline V gene. Here the CDR3 DNA reads TGTGCCAGCAGCCCCCGGGCAGGGGGCAATTCACCCCTCCACTTT. This translates into CASSPRAGGNSPLHF.

This rearrangement joins TRBV11-3 to TRBJ2-2; 9 nucleotides line up with TRBD1. The germline V gene has CDR1 SGHNT and CDR2 YENEEA. This CDR3 has 16 amino acids. The V segment lost 3 bases and the J segment 1 base; nucleotides outside the gene matches: 3. Here the CDR3 reads CASSLGQGLNTGELFF. DNA for the CDR3: TGTGCCAGCAGCTTGGGACAGGGATTGAACACCGGGGAGCTGTTTTTT.

The chain joins TRBV19 to TRBJ1-5, with 10 bases identical to TRBD1. After removal of 2 bases from V and 1 base from J, the junction contained 11 bases not matched to a gene. Germline CDR1 is LNHDA and CDR2 is SQIVND (reference sequence). The CDR3 runs to 19 residues. CDR3 in DNA: TGTGCCAGTAGTATATTTTATTTGGGGGGACAGGGGAGCAATCAGCCCCAGCATTTT. It yields the protein CASSIFYLGGQGSNQPQHF.

Details on this clone: Other nucleotide sequences from this sample produce the same CDR3. The rearrangement uses TRBV11-2 and TRBJ2-1; D not resolved. From germline, CDR1 is SGHAT and CDR2 FQNNGV. Trimming shortened V by 2 bases and J by 4 bases, and 12 bases separated the two germline ends. The CDR3 has 15 amino acids. In nucleotides, the CDR3 is TGTGCCAGCAGCTTAAGATTGGCGGAGTACAATGAGCAGTTCTTC. Translation gives CASSLRLAEYNEQFF.

V is TRBV27 and J is TRBJ2-1, with D uncertain. Germline V gives CDR1 MNHEY, CDR2 SMNVEV (reference sequence). The CDR3 is 14 amino acids. V was shortened by 4 bases and J by 0 bases, with 7 bases between the two germline ends. The CDR3 coding sequence is TGTGCCAGCAGTTCACGGAGCTCCTACAATGAGCAGTTCTTC. Translated: CASSSRSSYNEQFF.

The CDR3 coding sequence is TGTGCCAGCAGGAGGGGGATTGGGGGCTATGGCTACACCTTC. Its translation is CASRRGIGGYGYTF. The rearrangement links TRBV25-1 to TRBJ1-2; D perhaps matches TRBD1 (6 bases). There are 14 residues in the CDR3. V dropped 6 bases and J dropped 4 bases, with 15 bases sitting between them. Germline CDR1 reads MGHDK; CDR2 reads SYGVNS.

The chain couples TRBV5-4 to TRBJ2-3; D may be TRBD2 (5 bases). Germline V gives CDR1 SGHNT, CDR2 YYREEE (reference sequence). The length of the CDR3 is 17 residues. Trimming left V 4 bases short and J 3 bases short, with 21 bases between. The CDR3 loop is CASSDPDLGSETDTQYF. DNA for the CDR3: TGTGCCAGCAGCGACCCCGATTTAGGGAGTGAGACAGATACGCAGTATTTT. Drawing the rest from reference TRBV5-4 and TRBJ2-3, the complete variable domain is ETGVTQSPTHLIKTRGQQVTLRCSSQSGHNTVSWYQQALGQGPQFIFQYYREEENGRGNFPPRFSGLQFPNYSSELNVNALELDDSALYLCASSDPDLGSETDTQYFGPGTRLTVL.

The genes are TRBV5-3 and TRBJ1-6, with D unclear. TRBV5-3 belongs to the ORF category, with a function that is uncertain. The ends were cut back, 2 bases at V and 7 bases at J, with 13 bases in the middle. This CDR3 spans 15 amino acids. The CDR3 DNA is TGTGCCAGAAGCTTTGGCTCGGGGAGGAATTCACCCCTCCACTTT. Its protein is CARSFGSGRNSPLHF.

CDR3 sequence (DNA): TGTGCCAGCAGCCAAGTCAGACTAGGGGGCTACACCTTC. Translated: CASSQVRLGGYTF. The V call is TRBV4-2, the J call TRBJ1-2; D remains unclear. The germline V gene encodes CDR1 LGHNA and CDR2 YNFKEQ. The V and J ends lost 1 base and 8 bases respectively, with 11 bases between them. The CDR3 is 13 residues long.

Details on this clone: Other DNA sequences in the same sample also yield this CDR3. The chain carries TRBV11-2 and TRBJ2-3, with unresolved D. From germline, CDR1 is SGHAT and CDR2 FQNNGV. With 1 base removed from V and 6 bases from J, the gap between germline ends came to 5 bases. This CDR3 is built from 12 residues. CDR3 DNA sequence: TGTGCCAGCAGCTTAGCCGGTGATACGCAGTATTTT. Protein: CASSLAGDTQYF.

The V gene is TRBV10-3, the J gene TRBJ1-1, with D possibly TRBD1 on 6 matching bases. The germline gives CDR1 ENHRY, CDR2 SYGVKD. This CDR3 has 14 amino acids. The V end was cut by 2 bases, the J end by 3 bases, with 10 bases between. CDR3 loop: CAISEIGGDTEAFF. The CDR3 coding sequence is TGTGCCATCAGTGAGATAGGGGGAGACACTGAAGCTTTCTTT.

The chain couples TRBV5-3 to TRBJ2-6; the D gene is possibly TRBD2 (6 bases). TRBV5-3 is sorted into the ORF group, with uncertain function. The V gene lost 4 bases and the J gene lost 1 base, with 9 bases spanning the gap. The CDR3 loop spans 15 amino acids. Here the CDR3 DNA reads TGTGCCAGAAGCACCGCGGGGTCTGGGGCCAACGTCCTGACTTTC. Protein product: CARSTAGSGANVLTF.

V gene TRBV30 combines with J gene TRBJ2-2; D is possibly TRBD2 (6 bases). The CDR3 has 14 amino acids. Trimming stripped 3 bases from V and 6 bases from J, with 14 bases between. In germline, CDR1 is GTSNPN, CDR2 SVGIG (reference sequence). CDR3 bases: TGTGCCTGGAGACGGGAGAGTCGGGCCGGGGAGCTGTTTTTT. Translated, it gives CAWRRESRAGELFF.

The chain combines TRBV7-9 with TRBJ1-1, with a possible D match to TRBD1 (5 bases). Trimming took 4 bases from V and 10 from J, leaving 28 bases between them. CDR3 size: 17 residues. CDR1 and CDR2 from the germline V gene are SEHNR and FQNEAQ (reference sequence). The CDR3 loop reads CASSWGPTDPWEAGAFF. CDR3 bases: TGTGCCAGCAGCTGGGGACCGACGGACCCCTGGGAGGCTGGAGCTTTCTTT.

V usage is TRBV28 and J usage is TRBJ1-1; D might be TRBD1 (6 bases). The germline V gene has CDR1 MDHEN and CDR2 SYDVKM. Trimming left V 1 base short and J 4 bases short, with 16 bases between. There are 16 residues in the CDR3. For the CDR3, the DNA is TGTGCCAGCAGTTTATATCACGTCGGGGGGCCCACTGAAGCTTTCTTT. As protein: CASSLYHVGGPTEAFF.

This rearrangement joins TRBV6-5 to TRBJ2-1; tentatively, D is TRBD2 (6 bases). CDR3 length: 16 amino acids. Germline values: CDR1 MNHEY, CDR2 SVGAGI. V was shortened by 0 bases and J by 12 bases, with 21 bases between the two germline ends. CDR3 bases: TGTGCCAGCAGTTACTCGAGGCAAGGAGGGCCGAATCGGCAGTTCTTC. Encoded protein: CASSYSRQGGPNRQFF.

This chain joins TRBV14 and TRBJ1-1, with TRBD1 matching 9 bases. Germline values: CDR1 SGHDN, CDR2 FVKESK. This CDR3 has 16 residues. Trimming cost V 3 bases and J 1 base; bases outside gene matches: 6. DNA of the CDR3: TGTGCCAGCAGCCACCGACCGGGACAGGGGAACACTGAAGCTTTCTTT. Its protein is CASSHRPGQGNTEAFF.

Here the CDR3 DNA reads TGTGCCACCAGCAGAGGCCCCGGCGAGCAGTACTTC. It codes for CATSRGPGEQYF. This chain joins TRBV15 and TRBJ2-7; no firm D call. V was trimmed by 1 base and J by 6 bases, leaving 7 bases between them. Germline V gene lookup returns CDR1 LNHNV and CDR2 YYDKDF (reference sequence). CDR3 length: 12 amino acids. The full variable domain, its missing parts supplied by reference TRBV15 and TRBJ2-7, is DAMVIQNPRYQVTQFGKPVTLSCSQTLNHNVMYWYQQKSSQAPKLLFHYYDKDFNNEADTPDNFQSRRPNTSFCFLDIRSPGLGDTAMYLCATSRGPGEQYFGPGTRLTVT.

This chain uses TRBV3-1 (or the pseudogene TRBV3-2) with TRBJ1-2; D perhaps matches TRBD1 (5 bases). Germline loops: CDR1 LGHDT, CDR2 YNNKEL (reference sequence). Trimming removed 0 bases from V and 4 bases from J, with 18 bases in between. The CDR3 spans 17 residues. CDR3 coding DNA: TGTGCCAGCAGCCAAGATCAATGGAAGGGGCTCCGCTATGGCTACACCTTC. As protein: CASSQDQWKGLRYGYTF.

This chain uses TRBV19 with TRBJ2-7; perhaps TRBD2 as D (5 bases). The CDR3 has 13 amino acids. The V end lost 9 bases, the J end lost 6 bases, and 18 bases lay between the germline ends. Germline V gene lookup returns CDR1 LNHDA and CDR2 SQIVND (reference sequence). CDR3 residues: CASSAGLGLEQYF. The CDR3 bases are TGTGCCAGCTCAGCAGGTTTAGGACTCGAGCAGTACTTC.

This chain links TRBV19 with TRBJ2-5; 8 bases agree with TRBD2. The CDR3 is 16 amino acids. Germline values: CDR1 LNHDA, CDR2 SQIVND (reference sequence). The V and J ends lost 4 bases and 1 base, in that order; junction bases with no gene match: 8. In DNA form, the CDR3 reads TGTGCCAGTAGTAAGCTCGGCGGGGGGACCCAAGAGACCCAGTACTTC. Amino acids: CASSKLGGGTQETQYF.

This chain connects TRBV19 to TRBJ2-2; TRBD2 is a possible D gene (6 bases). Germline V lookup: CDR1 LNHDA, CDR2 SQIVND (reference sequence). Between the trimmed V and J ends, which lost 3 bases and 3 bases, there was a span of 17 bases. The CDR3 spans 17 residues. This chain's CDR3 is CASSISAAAGYTGELFF. CDR3 nucleotides: TGTGCCAGTAGTATCTCTGCGGCTGCGGGATACACCGGGGAGCTGTTTTTT.

Only a few counts were recorded for this clone. The chain couples TRBV24-1 to TRBJ1-2, with 8 bases fitting TRBD1. Germline CDR1 and CDR2: KGHDR and SFDVKD. Losses at the gene ends were 4 bases for V and 6 bases for J; bases not matched to a gene: 0. The CDR3 is made up of 12 amino acids. CDR3 sequence (DNA): TGTGCCACCAGTGAGACAGGGGATGGCTACACCTTC. It encodes CATSETGDGYTF.

The chain couples TRBV28 to TRBJ2-5; 13 nucleotides match TRBD2. V shed 6 bases, J shed 3 bases, and the junction held 16 bases outside the gene matches. The CDR3 contains 19 residues. The germline gives CDR1 MDHEN, CDR2 SYDVKM. CDR3 amino acids: CASSPGLAGEVGSKETQYF. The CDR3 region has the DNA TGTGCCAGCAGCCCTGGACTAGCGGGAGAAGTGGGGTCGAAAGAGACCCAGTACTTC.

V usage is TRBV19 and J usage is TRBJ1-2; TRBD1 matches 11 bases. Trimming at V came to 5 bases and at J to 12 bases, leaving 11 bases not matched to a gene. Germline CDR1 is LNHDA and CDR2 is SQIVND (reference sequence). This CDR3 has 14 amino acids. CDR3 amino acids: CASSLRTGGYADTF. CDR3 DNA: TGTGCCAGTAGTCTCCGGACAGGGGGCTATGCTGACACCTTC.